This T cell receptor beta chain came from a study of CD8+CD57+ T cells in acquired aplastic anemia. V was pared by 4 bases and J by 7 bases, with 13 bases between. The CDR3 spans 13 residues. Germline loops: CDR1 LNHDA, CDR2 SQIVND (reference sequence). Sequenced patients had shown CD8+CD57+ cell expansion by flow cytometry. Blood was sampled before the patients had received any therapy. On this clonotype itself: The conserved closing phenylalanine or tryptophan is absent in this CDR3, likely reflecting a read error.

Using genomic DNA as the template, TCR beta VDJ and CDR3 profiling was carried out. One entry per CDR3 protein, called by TCRdb with MiXCR from the reads. Among roughly 180,000 distinct CDR3 sequences listed, more than 60% were seen once. The V and J genes are TRBV19 and TRBJ2-5; D is unclear. Sequencing input: sorted CD4+, CD8+, or CD8+CD57+ T cells (not recorded which) from PBMCs. The sequence derives from a human donor with aplastic anemia. The CDR3 DNA follows: TGTGCCAGTAGTACCTCCAAATTGATGACCCAGTACCTC. Translating it yields CASSTSKLMTQYL.